This is a list of T cell receptor beta chains from one sample in a study of human T cells and chemical hapten exposure. One entry per CDR3 protein results from TCRdb running MiXCR on the RACE reads. The sample shows tens of thousands of distinct CDR3 sequences, roughly 4.2% of them seen only once. The sample comprised whole blood. The receptors derive from a human donor in good health. Some clones in this sample may be carry-over from other donors' samples. CDR3s include the opening cysteine and the closing phenylalanine or tryptophan.

>TRBV28|16|TRBJ2-5
CASSSRLAGGGETQYF
>TRBV5-1|17|TRBJ2-7
CASSFRLGTFPSYEQYF
>TRBV27|16|TRBJ1-3
CASSPSGLSSGNTIYF
>TRBV6-5|13|TRBJ1-5
CASSYGGRQPQHF
>TRBV14|17|TRBJ2-7
CASSQDEGLAGKYEQYF
>TRBV7-9|14|TRBJ2-1
CASTPGLARDEQFF
>TRBV6-5|13|TRBJ2-7
CASSYSNVYEQYF
>TRBV7-9|19|TRBJ1-3
CASSLGTGFDAYSGNTIYF
>TRBV10-1|13|TRBJ1-1
CASSDGTGKEAFF
>TRBV4-1|15|TRBJ1-6
CASSPVPSYNSPLHF
>TRBV7-6|12|TRBJ1-1
CASSPGATEAFF
>TRBV4-1|16|TRBJ1-1
CASSTGQGAWGTEAFF
>TRBV28|15|TRBJ1-1
CASSSTGKANTEAFF
>TRBV5-1|15|TRBJ2-7
CASSRSLGTETIGIF
>TRBV5-1|15|TRBJ1-1
CASSLSAAMNTEAFF
>TRBV27|15|TRBJ2-7
CASSLWGQAKNEQYF
>TRBV20-1|17|TRBJ2-7
CSARDPDGTAYSYEQYF
>TRBV2|12|TRBJ2-2
CASNENTGELFF
>TRBV28|17|TRBJ1-2
CASSFKFVLRMDYGYTF
>TRBV5-1|15|TRBJ1-1
CASSLGKTGPTEAFF
>TRBV20-1|15|TRBJ2-3
CSAWGLAGVKDTQYF
>TRBV3-1|16|TRBJ2-1
CASSRSAASGTNEQFF
>TRBV6-1|17|TRBJ2-3
CASSYLSGTTSTDTQYF
>TRBV18|11|TRBJ2-7
CASSGPYEQYF
>TRBV6-5|15|TRBJ1-1
CASSEPRGLGTEAFF
>TRBV12-3/TRBV12-4|15|TRBJ1-1
CASSLGGLLTTEAFF
>TRBV20-1|14|TRBJ2-7
CSATLGGITYEQYF
>TRBV6-5|14|TRBJ1-1
CASSYSTQGTEAFF